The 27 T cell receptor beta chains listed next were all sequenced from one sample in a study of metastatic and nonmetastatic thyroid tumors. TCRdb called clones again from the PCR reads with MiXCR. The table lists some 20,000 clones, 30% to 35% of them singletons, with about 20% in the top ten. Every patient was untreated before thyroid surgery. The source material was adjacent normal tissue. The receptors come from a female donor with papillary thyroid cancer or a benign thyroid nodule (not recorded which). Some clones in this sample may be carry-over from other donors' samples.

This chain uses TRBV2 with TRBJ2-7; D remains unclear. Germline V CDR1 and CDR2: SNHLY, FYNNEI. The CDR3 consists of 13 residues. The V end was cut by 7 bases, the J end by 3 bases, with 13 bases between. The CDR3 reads CASNRNTVYEQYF. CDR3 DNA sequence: TGTGCCAGCAATAGGAATACAGTCTACGAGCAGTACTTC. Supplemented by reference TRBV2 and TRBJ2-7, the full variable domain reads EPEVTQTPSHQVTQMGQEVILRCVPISNHLYFYWYRQILGQKVEFLVSFYNNEISEKSEIFDDQFSVERPDGSNFTLKIRSTKLEDSAMYFCASNRNTVYEQYFGPGTRLTVT.

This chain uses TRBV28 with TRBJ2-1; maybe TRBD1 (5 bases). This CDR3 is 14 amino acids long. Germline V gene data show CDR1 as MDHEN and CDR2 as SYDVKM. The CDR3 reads CGCTQGYSYNEQFF. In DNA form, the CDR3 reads TGTGGGTGCACCCAGGGTTATTCCTACAATGAGCAGTTCTTC.

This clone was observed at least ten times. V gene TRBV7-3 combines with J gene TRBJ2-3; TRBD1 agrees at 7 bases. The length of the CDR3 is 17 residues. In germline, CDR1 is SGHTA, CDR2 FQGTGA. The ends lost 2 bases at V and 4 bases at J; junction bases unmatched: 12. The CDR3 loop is CASSLLPRTGKADTQYF. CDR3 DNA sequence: TGTGCCAGCAGCTTATTGCCCCGGACAGGAAAGGCAGATACGCAGTATTTT.

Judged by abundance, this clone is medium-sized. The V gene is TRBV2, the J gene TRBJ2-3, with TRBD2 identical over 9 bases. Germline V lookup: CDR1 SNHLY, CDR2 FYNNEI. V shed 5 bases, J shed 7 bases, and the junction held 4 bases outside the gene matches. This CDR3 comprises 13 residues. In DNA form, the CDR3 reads TGTGCCAGCAGTCTTAGCGGGGGCAATACGCAGTATTTT. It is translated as CASSLSGGNTQYF.

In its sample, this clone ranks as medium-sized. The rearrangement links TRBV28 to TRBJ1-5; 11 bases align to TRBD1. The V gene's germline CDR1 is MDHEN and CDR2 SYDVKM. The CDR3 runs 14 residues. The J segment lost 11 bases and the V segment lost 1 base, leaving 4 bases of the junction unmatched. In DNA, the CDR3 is TGTGCCAGCAGTTTATCGGGACAGGGGGTGACCCAGCATTTT. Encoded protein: CASSLSGQGVTQHF.

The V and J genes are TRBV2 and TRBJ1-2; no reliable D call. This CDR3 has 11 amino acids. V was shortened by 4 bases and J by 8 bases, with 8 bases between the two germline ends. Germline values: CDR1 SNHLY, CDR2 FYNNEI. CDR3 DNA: TGTGCCAGCAGTGGGGGAAGCGGCTACACCTTC. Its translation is CASSGGSGYTF.

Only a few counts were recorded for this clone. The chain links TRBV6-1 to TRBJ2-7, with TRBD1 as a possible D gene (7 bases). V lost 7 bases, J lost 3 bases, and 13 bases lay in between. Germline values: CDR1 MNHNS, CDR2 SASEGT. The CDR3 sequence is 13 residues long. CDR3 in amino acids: CASTGRGVYEQYF. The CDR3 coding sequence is TGTGCCAGCACTGGCAGGGGGGTCTACGAGCAGTACTTC.

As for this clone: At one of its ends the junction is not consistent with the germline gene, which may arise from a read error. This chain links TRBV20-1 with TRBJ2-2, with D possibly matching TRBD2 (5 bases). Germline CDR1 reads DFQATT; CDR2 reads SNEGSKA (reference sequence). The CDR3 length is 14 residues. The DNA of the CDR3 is TGCAGTGCTAGCGACTCAATGAACACCGGGGAGCTGGTTTTT. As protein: CSASDSMNTGELVF.

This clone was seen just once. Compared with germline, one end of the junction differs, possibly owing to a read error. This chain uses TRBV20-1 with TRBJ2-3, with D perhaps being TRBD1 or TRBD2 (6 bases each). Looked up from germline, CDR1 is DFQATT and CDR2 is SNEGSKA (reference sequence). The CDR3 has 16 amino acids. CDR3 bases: TGCAGTGCTAGGCGCTCCGGAGGGGGTGTCACAGATACGCAGTGTTTT. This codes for CSARRSGGGVTDTQCF.

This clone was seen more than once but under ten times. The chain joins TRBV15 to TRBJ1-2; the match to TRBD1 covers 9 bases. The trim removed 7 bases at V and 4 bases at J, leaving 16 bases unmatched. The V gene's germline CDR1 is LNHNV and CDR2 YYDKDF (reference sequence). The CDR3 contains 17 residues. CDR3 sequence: CATTKSRDGTGFYGYTF. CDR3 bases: TGTGCCACCACCAAGTCTCGGGACGGGACAGGGTTCTATGGCTACACCTTC.

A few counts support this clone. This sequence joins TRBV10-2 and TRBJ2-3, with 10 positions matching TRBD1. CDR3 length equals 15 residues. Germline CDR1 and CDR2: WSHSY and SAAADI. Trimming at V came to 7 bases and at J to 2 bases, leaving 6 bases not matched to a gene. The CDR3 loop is CASTTDRGPTDTQYF. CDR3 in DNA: TGCGCCAGCACGACAGACAGGGGGCCCACAGATACGCAGTATTTT.

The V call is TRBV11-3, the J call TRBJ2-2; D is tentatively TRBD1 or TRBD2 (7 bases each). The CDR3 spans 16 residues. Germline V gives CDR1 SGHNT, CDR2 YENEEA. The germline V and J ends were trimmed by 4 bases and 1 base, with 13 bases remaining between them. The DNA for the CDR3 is TGTGCCAGCAGCTCGCGCAGGGGGGGGAACACCGGGGAGCTGTTTTTT. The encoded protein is CASSSRRGGNTGELFF.

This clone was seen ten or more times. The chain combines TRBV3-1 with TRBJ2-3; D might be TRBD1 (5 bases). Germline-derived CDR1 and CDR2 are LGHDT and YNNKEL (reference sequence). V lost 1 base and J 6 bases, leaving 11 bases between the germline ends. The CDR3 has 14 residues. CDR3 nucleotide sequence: TGTGCCAGCAGCCAAGTTGACAGAATGGATACGCAGTATTTT. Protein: CASSQVDRMDTQYF.

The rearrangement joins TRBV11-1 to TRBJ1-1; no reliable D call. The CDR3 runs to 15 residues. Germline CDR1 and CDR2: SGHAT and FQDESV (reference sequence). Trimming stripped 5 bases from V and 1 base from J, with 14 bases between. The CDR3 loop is CASSEDDGRNTEAFF. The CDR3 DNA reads TGTGCCAGCAGCGAGGATGACGGACGGAACACTGAAGCTTTCTTT.

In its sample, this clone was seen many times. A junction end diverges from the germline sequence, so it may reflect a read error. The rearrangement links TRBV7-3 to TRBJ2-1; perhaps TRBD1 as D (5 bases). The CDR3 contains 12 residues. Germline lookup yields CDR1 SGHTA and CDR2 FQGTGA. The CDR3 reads CASSPHRNEQLF. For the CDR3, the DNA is TGTGCCAGCAGCCCGCACAGGAATGAGCAGCTCTTC.

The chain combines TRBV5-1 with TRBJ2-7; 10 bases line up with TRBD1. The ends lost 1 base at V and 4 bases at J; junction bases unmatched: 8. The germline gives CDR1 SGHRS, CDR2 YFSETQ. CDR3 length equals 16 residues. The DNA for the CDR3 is TGCGCCAGCAGCTTGCCGGGGACAGGGGCGAGATACGAGCAGTACTTC. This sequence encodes CASSLPGTGARYEQYF.

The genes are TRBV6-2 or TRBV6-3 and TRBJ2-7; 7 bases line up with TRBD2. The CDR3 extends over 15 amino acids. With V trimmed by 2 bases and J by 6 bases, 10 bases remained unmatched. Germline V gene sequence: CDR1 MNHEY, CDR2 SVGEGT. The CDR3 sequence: CASSYATSETFEQYF. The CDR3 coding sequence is TGTGCCAGCAGTTACGCAACTAGCGAAACCTTCGAGCAGTACTTC.

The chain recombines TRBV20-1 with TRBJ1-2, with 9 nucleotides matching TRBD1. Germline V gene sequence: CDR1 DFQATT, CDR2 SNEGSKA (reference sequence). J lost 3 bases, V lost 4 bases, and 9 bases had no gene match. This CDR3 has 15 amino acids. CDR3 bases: TGCAGTGCTATAAGGACAGGGGAAGAGTACTATGGCTACACCTTC. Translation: CSAIRTGEEYYGYTF.

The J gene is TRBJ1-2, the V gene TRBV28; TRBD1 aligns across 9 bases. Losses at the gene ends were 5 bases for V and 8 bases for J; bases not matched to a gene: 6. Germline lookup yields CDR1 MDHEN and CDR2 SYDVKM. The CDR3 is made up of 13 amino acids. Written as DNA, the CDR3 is TGTGCCAGCAGTCTACAGGGGGCGGAGGGCTACACCTTC. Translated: CASSLQGAEGYTF.

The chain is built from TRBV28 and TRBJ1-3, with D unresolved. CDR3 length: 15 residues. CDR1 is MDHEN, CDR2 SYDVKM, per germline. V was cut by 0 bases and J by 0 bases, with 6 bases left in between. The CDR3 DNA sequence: TGTGCCAGCAGTTTATGGAAGGGCTCTGGAAACACCATATATTTT. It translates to CASSLWKGSGNTIYF.

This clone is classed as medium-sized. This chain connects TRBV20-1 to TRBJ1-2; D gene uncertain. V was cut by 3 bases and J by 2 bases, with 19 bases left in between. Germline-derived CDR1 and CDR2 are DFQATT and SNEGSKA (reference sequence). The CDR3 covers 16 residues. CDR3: CSASGLTKGRNYGYTF. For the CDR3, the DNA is TGCAGTGCTAGTGGCCTTACTAAGGGAAGAAACTATGGCTACACCTTC.

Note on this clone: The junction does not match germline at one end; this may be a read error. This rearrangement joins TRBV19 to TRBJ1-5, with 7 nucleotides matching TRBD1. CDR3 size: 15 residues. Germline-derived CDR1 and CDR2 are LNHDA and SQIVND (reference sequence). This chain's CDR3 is CASSGTVRSNQPQHF. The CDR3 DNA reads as TGTGCCAGCTCAGGGACAGTAAGAAGCAATCAGCCCCAGCACTTT.

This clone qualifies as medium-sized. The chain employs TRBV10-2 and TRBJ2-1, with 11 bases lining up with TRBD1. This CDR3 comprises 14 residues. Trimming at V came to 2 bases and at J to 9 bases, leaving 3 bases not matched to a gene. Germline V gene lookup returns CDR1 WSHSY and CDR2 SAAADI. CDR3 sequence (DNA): TGCGCCAGCAGTGAGGGGACAGGGGGTACTGAGCAGTTCTTC. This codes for CASSEGTGGTEQFF.

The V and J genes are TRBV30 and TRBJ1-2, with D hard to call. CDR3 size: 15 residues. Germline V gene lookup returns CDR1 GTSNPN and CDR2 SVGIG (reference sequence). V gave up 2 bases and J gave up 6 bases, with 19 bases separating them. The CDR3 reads CAWSTRIALPHGYTF. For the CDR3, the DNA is TGTGCCTGGAGTACGAGGATTGCCCTGCCCCATGGCTACACCTTC. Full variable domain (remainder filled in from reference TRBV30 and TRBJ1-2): SQTIHQWPATLVQPVGSPLSLECTVEGTSNPNLYWYRQAAGRGLQLLFYSVGIGQISSEVPQNLSASRPQDRQFILSSKKLLLSDSGFYLCAWSTRIALPHGYTFGSGTRLTVV.

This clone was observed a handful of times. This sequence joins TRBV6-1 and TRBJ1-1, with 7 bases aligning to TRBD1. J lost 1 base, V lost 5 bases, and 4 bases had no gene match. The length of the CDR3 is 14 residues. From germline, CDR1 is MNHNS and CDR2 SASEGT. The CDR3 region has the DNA TGTGCCAGCAGTAAGGGGGCCTCGAACACTGAAGCTTTCTTT. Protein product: CASSKGASNTEAFF.

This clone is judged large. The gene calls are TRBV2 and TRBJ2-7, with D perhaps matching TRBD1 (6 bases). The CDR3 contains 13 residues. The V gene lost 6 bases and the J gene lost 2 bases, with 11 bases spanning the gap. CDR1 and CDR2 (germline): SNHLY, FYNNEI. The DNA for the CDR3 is TGTGCCAGCAGGGTACAGGGTGCCTACGAGCAGTACTTC. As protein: CASRVQGAYEQYF.

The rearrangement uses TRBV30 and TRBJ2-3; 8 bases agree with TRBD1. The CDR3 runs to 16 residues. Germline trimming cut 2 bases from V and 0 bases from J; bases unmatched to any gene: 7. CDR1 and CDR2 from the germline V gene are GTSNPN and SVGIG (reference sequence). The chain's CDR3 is CAWSFRQGHSTDTQYF. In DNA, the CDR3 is TGTGCCTGGAGTTTCCGACAGGGGCATAGCACAGATACGCAGTATTTT.